Listed here are 17 T cell receptor beta chains from one sample, sequenced in a study of Ad26.COV2.S vaccination and SARS-CoV-2 variants (dated by TCRdb to the early 2020s). Libraries came from the immunoSEQ multiplex PCR assay. Not all clones reach the TCRdb copy of this immuneACCESS table, which keeps in-frame sequences only. Checked studies attribute under half of the gap to unresolved V genes and leave the rest unexplained. In all, the sample holds about 250,000 clones, and around nine tenths of those were seen once. Roughly 3% of the sample goes to the ten largest clones. The treatment or condition tag for this specimen amounts to: about 20 received Ad26.COV2.S at low or high dose, single or two shots; about 5 received placebo; per-sample allocation not given. Repertoires of vaccine and placebo recipients were sequenced from samples taken on day 63 after the first injection. The source was peripheral blood, collected in a trial of Ad26.COV2.S vaccine versus placebo. These TCRs come from a person between 18 and 65 years old who received the Ad26.COV2.S COVID-19 vaccine or a placebo.

The chain has TRBV6-6 and TRBJ1-2, with D unclear. Germline-derived CDR1 and CDR2 are MNHNY and SVGAGI (reference sequence). The germline V and J ends were trimmed by 6 bases and 7 bases, with 9 bases remaining between them. CDR3 size: 11 residues. The CDR3 region has the DNA TGTGCCAGCAGCCAGAAGGTTGGCTACACCTTC. Protein product: CASSQKVGYTF.

This chain uses TRBV6-2 or TRBV6-3 with TRBJ2-7, with 8 bases matching TRBD2. This CDR3 spans 13 amino acids. The V and J ends lost 2 bases and 5 bases, in that order; junction bases with no gene match: 2. Germline loops: CDR1 MNHEY, CDR2 SVGEGT. CDR3: CASSYRLANEQYF. In nucleotides, the CDR3 is TGTGCCAGCAGTTACCGACTAGCGAACGAGCAGTACTTC.

The chain couples TRBV20-1 to TRBJ2-1, with 7 bases matching TRBD1. This CDR3 has 15 amino acids. Per the germline V gene, CDR1 is DFQATT and CDR2 is SNEGSKA (reference sequence). Trimming removed 3 bases from V and 5 bases from J; junction bases left unmatched: 10. This chain's CDR3 is CSASMGTASHNEQFF. CDR3 DNA: TGCAGTGCTAGTATGGGGACAGCCTCTCACAATGAGCAGTTCTTC.

The J gene is TRBJ2-3, the V gene TRBV11-3; D unclear. V was shortened by 1 base and J by 0 bases, with 11 bases between the two germline ends. Germline values: CDR1 SGHNT, CDR2 YENEEA. This CDR3 contains 16 residues. CDR3 amino acids: CASSLVWAASTDTQYF. CDR3 bases: TGTGCCAGCAGCTTAGTATGGGCAGCTAGCACAGATACGCAGTATTTT.

The CDR3 nucleotides read TGTGCCAGTAGTATAGGGAGGCCTTCTGGGGCCAACGTCCTGACTTTC. Protein: CASSIGRPSGANVLTF. The genes are TRBV19 and TRBJ2-6; D may be TRBD2 (5 bases). CDR1 is LNHDA, CDR2 SQIVND, per germline (reference sequence). The CDR3 contains 16 residues. V was shortened by 1 base and J by 1 base, with 8 bases between the two germline ends.

V and J are TRBV15 and TRBJ1-5; D is perhaps TRBD1 (5 bases). The germline V gene encodes CDR1 LNHNV and CDR2 YYDKDF (reference sequence). The CDR3 covers 15 residues. V lost 3 bases to trimming and J lost 2 bases, with 11 bases between them. The CDR3 bases are TGTGCCACCAGCAGCGAAGGGGATGGCAATCAGCCCCAGCATTTT. It specifies CATSSEGDGNQPQHF.

The genes are TRBV18 and TRBJ1-4, with D possibly matching TRBD1 (5 bases). The CDR3 contains 14 residues. In germline, CDR1 is KGHSH, CDR2 LQKENI. V was pared by 1 base and J by 8 bases, with 11 bases between. In DNA form, the CDR3 reads TGTGCCAGCTCACCACGAACCGGGGACGAAAAACTGTTTTTT. Translating it yields CASSPRTGDEKLFF.

The CDR3 protein is CASSYPSGPYEQYF. The CDR3 DNA is TGTGCCAGCAGTTACCCTAGCGGGCCCTACGAGCAGTACTTC. The chain is built from TRBV6-5 and TRBJ2-7; 8 bases fit TRBD2. Germline CDR1 reads MNHEY; CDR2 reads SVGAGI. J lost 2 bases, V lost 2 bases, and 2 bases had no gene match. The CDR3 loop spans 14 amino acids.

This sequence joins TRBV4-3 and TRBJ2-7; TRBD2 is a possible D gene (6 bases). CDR3 length: 15 residues. V lost 0 bases to trimming and J lost 0 bases, with 9 bases between them. Germline V gives CDR1 LGHNA, CDR2 YSLEER. The CDR3: CASSQDRGGSYEQYF. DNA of the CDR3: TGCGCCAGCAGCCAAGATCGGGGAGGCTCCTACGAGCAGTACTTC.

The chain is built from TRBV11-2 and TRBJ2-7; possible D gene TRBD2, 6 bases. CDR1 is SGHAT, CDR2 FQNNGV, per germline. CDR3 length equals 14 residues. Trimming stripped 1 base from V and 2 bases from J, with 9 bases between. Here the CDR3 DNA reads TGTGCCAGCAGCTTAGGGGGAGGAACCTACGAGCAGTACTTC. This encodes CASSLGGGTYEQYF.

A remark on this clone: This CDR3 is also generated by other DNA sequences in the sample. In DNA, the CDR3 is TGCAGCGCCACAGGCGCAACTAATGAAAAACTGTTTTTT. Translated, it gives CSATGATNEKLFF. V usage is TRBV29-1 and J usage is TRBJ1-4, with a tentative D call TRBD1 (5 bases). V shed 7 bases and J shed 0 bases, with 9 bases lying between them. Germline-derived CDR1 and CDR2 are SQVTM and ANQGSEA. There are 13 residues in the CDR3.

This chain joins TRBV7-8 and TRBJ1-1, with 7 bases that match TRBD1. The CDR3 contains 16 residues. Germline V gene lookup returns CDR1 SGHVS and CDR2 FQNEAQ. The trim removed 3 bases at V and 1 base at J, leaving 8 bases unmatched. CDR3 amino acids: CASSLLWTGSNTEAFF. CDR3 bases: TGTGCCAGCAGCTTGCTTTGGACAGGCTCGAACACTGAAGCTTTCTTT. The variable domain in full, with the rest retrieved from reference TRBV7-8 and TRBJ1-1, is GAGVSQSPRYKVAKRGQDVALRCDPISGHVSLFWYQQALGQGPEFLTYFQNEAQLDKSGLPSDRFFAERPEGSVSTLKIQRTQQEDSAVYLCASSLLWTGSNTEAFFGQGTRLTVV.

The chain has TRBV5-4 and TRBJ2-2; possible D gene TRBD1, 5 bases. Germline assignment: CDR1 SGHNT and CDR2 YYREEE (reference sequence). CDR3 size: 15 residues. Trimming shortened V by 9 bases and J by 7 bases, and 22 bases separated the two germline ends. Here the CDR3 reads CATRPGQIRNGELFF. The CDR3 bases are TGTGCCACAAGACCAGGGCAGATAAGAAACGGGGAGCTGTTTTTT.

This chain connects TRBV1 to TRBJ2-3; TRBD2 reflects the table's D call only, with no check against the DNA. TRBV1 is termed a pseudogene. This CDR3 is 13 amino acids long. The CDR3 DNA follows: TGCACCAGCAGCCAACTCTGCTTCGGCGGGCCACCTTTT. It specifies CTSSQLCFGGPPF.

The chain is built from TRBV19 and TRBJ1-1; 7 nucleotides match TRBD1. Germline CDR1 and CDR2: LNHDA and SQIVND (reference sequence). The length of the CDR3 is 15 residues. With V trimmed by 3 bases and J by 2 bases, 6 bases remained unmatched. The CDR3 DNA reads TGTGCCAGTAGTATGACCCGACAGGGTAACACTGAAGCTTTCTTT. Its translation is CASSMTRQGNTEAFF.

This chain uses TRBV6-5 with TRBJ1-4; D remains ambiguous. Per germline, CDR1 MNHEY and CDR2 SVGAGI. V lost 7 bases, J lost 0 bases, and 12 bases lay in between. The length of the CDR3 is 15 residues. CDR3 coding DNA: TGTGCCAGCAAAGTCGGAACCTCAACTAATGAAAAACTGTTTTTT. Protein sequence: CASKVGTSTNEKLFF.

The V and J genes are TRBV9 and TRBJ2-1; TRBD2 is a possible D gene (5 bases). Germline loops: CDR1 SGDLS, CDR2 YYNGEE. The V end was cut by 0 bases, the J end by 7 bases, with 17 bases between. The CDR3 sequence is 16 residues long. This CDR3 is CASSVDARKGVNEQFF. The CDR3 DNA sequence: TGTGCCAGCAGCGTAGATGCGAGAAAGGGAGTTAATGAGCAGTTCTTC.